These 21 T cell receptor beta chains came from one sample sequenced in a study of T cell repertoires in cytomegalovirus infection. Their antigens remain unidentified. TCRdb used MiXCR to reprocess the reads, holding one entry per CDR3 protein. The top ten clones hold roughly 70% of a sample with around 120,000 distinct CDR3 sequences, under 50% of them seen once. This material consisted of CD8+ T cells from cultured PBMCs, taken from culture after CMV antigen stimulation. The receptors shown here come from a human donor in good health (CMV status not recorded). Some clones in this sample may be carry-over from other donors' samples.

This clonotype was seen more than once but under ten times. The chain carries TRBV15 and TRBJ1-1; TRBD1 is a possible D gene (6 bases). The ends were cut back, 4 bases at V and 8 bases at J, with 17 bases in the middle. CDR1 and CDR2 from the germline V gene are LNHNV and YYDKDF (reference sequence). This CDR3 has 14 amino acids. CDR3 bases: TGTGCCACCAGCACCCTTGGGTCGCAGGGGGAAGCTTTCTTT. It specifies CATSTLGSQGEAFF.

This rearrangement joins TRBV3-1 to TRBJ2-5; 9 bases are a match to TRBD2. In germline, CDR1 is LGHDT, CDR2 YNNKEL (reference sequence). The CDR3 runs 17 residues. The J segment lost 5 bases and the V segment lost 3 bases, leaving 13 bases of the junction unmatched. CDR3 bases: TGTGCCAGCAGCCATACGGGACTAGCAATAAGATTTGAGACCCAGTACTTC. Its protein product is CASSHTGLAIRFETQYF.

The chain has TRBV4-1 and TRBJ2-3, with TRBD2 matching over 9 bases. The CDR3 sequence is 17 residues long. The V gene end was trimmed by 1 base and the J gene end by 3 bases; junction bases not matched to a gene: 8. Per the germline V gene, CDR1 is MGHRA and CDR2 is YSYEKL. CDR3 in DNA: TGCGCCAGCAGCCAAGGAAGGGCGGGAGGGCCAACAGATACGCAGTATTTT. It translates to CASSQGRAGGPTDTQYF.

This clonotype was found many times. The CDR3 sequence: CASSPAPLASNTGELFF. The CDR3, as DNA: TGTGCCAGCAGCCCCGCCCCACTAGCGTCGAACACCGGGGAGCTGTTTTTT. The genes are TRBV12-3 or TRBV12-4 and TRBJ2-2; 7 nucleotides line up with TRBD2. CDR3 length: 17 amino acids. J was trimmed by 0 bases and V by 6 bases; bases with no gene match: 10.

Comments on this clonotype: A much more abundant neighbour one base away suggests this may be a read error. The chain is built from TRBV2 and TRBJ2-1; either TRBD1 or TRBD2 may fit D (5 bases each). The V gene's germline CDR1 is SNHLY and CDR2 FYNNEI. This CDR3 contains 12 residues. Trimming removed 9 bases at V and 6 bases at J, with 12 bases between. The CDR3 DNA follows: TGTGCCAGTTGGGGGACCTGCAATGAGCAGTTCTTC. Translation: CASWGTCNEQFF.

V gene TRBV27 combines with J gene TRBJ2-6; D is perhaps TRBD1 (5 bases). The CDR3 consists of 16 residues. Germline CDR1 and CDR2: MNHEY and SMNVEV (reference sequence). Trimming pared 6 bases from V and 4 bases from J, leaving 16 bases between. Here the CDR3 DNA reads TGTGCCAGCAGGCCCGTAGGGGCTTCGGGGGCCAACGTCCTGACTTTC. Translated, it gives CASRPVGASGANVLTF.

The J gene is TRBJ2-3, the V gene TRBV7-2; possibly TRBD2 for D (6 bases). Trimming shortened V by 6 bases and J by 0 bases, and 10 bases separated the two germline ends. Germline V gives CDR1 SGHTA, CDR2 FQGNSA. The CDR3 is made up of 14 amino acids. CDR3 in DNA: TGTGCCAGCAGGGGGGGTAAGAGCACAGATACGCAGTATTTT. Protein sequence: CASRGGKSTDTQYF.

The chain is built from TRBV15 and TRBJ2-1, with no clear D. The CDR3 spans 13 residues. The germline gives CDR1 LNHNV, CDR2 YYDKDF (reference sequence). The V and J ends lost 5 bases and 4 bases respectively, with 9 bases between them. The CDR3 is CATSDGFYNEQFF. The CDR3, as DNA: TGTGCCACCAGCGACGGGTTTTACAATGAGCAGTTCTTC.

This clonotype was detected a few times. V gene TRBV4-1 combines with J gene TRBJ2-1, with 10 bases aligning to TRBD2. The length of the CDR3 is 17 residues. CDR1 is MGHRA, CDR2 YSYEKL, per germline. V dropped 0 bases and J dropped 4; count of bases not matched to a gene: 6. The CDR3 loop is CASSQDLRTSGYNEQFF. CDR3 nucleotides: TGCGCCAGCAGCCAAGATCTCCGGACTAGCGGATACAATGAGCAGTTCTTC.

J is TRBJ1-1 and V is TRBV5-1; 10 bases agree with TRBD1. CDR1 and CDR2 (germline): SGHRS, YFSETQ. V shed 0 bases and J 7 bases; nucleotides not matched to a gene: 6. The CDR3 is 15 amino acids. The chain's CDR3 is CASSLAAGQGFEAFF. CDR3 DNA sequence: TGCGCCAGCAGCTTGGCCGCGGGACAGGGGTTTGAAGCTTTCTTT.

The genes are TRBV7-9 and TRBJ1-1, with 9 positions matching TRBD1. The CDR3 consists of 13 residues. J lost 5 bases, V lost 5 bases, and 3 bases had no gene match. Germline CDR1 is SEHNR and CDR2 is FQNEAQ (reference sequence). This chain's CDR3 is CASSGDRETEAFF. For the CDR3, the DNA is TGTGCCAGCAGCGGGGACAGGGAGACTGAAGCTTTCTTT.

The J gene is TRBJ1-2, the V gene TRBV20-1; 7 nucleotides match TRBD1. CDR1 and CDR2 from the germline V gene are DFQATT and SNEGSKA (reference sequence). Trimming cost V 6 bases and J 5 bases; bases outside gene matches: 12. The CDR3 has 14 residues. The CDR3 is CSAYRQGDMYGYTF. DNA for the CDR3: TGCAGTGCCTATCGACAGGGAGATATGTATGGCTACACCTTC.

CDR3 residues: CASSSYLLAGGYNEQFF. The CDR3 DNA reads TGTGCCAGCAGTTCCTATCTACTAGCGGGGGGGTACAATGAGCAGTTCTTC. This chain links TRBV28 with TRBJ2-1, with 13 bases that match TRBD2. Germline CDR1 is MDHEN and CDR2 is SYDVKM. Trimming took 4 bases from V and 4 from J; bases not matched to a gene: 7. The CDR3 spans 17 residues.

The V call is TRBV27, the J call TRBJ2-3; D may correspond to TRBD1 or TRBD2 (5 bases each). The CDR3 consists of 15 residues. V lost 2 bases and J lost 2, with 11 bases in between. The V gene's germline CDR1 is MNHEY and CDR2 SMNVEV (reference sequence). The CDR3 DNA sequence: TGTGCCAGCAGTTTAACGGGGCCCGACACAGATACGCAGTATTTT. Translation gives CASSLTGPDTDTQYF.

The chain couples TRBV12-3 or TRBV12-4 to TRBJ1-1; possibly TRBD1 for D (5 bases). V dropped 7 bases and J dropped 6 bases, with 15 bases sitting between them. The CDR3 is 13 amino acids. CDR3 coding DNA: TGTGCCAGCATGACCTTGGGGGTCCCTGAAGCTTTCTTT. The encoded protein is CASMTLGVPEAFF.

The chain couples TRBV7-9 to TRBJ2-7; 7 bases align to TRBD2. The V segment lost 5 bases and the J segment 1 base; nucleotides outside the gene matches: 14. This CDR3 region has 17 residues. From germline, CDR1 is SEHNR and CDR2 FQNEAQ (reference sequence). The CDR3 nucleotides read TGTGCCAGCAGCCCCCCGGGGGGAGGGGCGCGGTCCTACGAGCAGTACTTC. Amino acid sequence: CASSPPGGGARSYEQYF.

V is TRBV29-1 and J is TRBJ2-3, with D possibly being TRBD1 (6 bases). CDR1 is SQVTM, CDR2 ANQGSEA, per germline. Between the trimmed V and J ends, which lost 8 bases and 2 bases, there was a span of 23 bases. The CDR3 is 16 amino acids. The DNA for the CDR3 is TGCAGCCCCATTGCGTTGTGGGGGCCCCCCACAGATACGCAGTATTTT. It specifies CSPIALWGPPTDTQYF.

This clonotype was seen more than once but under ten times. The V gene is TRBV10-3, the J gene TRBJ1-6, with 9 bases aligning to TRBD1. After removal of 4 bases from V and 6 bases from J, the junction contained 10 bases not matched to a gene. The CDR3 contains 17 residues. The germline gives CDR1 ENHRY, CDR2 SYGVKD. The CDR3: CAISGEEQGALNSPLHF. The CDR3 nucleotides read TGTGCCATCAGTGGTGAGGAACAGGGGGCGCTTAATTCACCCCTCCACTTT.

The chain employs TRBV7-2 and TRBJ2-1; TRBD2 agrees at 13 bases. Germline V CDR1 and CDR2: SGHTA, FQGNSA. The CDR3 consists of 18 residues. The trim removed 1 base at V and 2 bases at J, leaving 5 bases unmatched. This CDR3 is CASSLVAGLAGAYNEQFF. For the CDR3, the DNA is TGTGCCAGCAGCTTAGTAGCCGGACTAGCGGGGGCCTACAATGAGCAGTTCTTC.

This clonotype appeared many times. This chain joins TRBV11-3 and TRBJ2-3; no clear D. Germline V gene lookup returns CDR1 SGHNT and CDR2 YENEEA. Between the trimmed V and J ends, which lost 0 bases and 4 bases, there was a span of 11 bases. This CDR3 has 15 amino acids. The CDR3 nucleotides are TGTGCCAGCAGCTTAGAGGGCACGGCCGCAGATACGCAGTATTTT. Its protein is CASSLEGTAADTQYF.

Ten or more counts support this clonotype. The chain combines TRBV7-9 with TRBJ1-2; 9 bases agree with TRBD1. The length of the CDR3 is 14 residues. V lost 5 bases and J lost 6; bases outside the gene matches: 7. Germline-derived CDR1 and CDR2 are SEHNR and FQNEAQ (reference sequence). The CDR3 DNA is TGTGCCAGCAGCCGCGGGACAGGGATGGATGGCTACACCTTC. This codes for CASSRGTGMDGYTF.